This TCR beta chain was captured in a study of shared clonotypes between healthy human individuals. Across the whole study: Used for every donor were three CD4 naive, three CD4 memory, two CD8 naive and one CD8 memory plate.

The CDR3 covers 18 residues. Germline V lookup: CDR1 LGHNA, CDR2 YNFKEQ. The V segment lost 0 bases and the J segment 3 bases; nucleotides outside the gene matches: 11. Generated by immunoSEQ multiplex PCR, the TCRdb table keeps only in-frame clones and is missing some. The sample lists around 2.3 million clones, approximately 96% occurring once. CD45RA-negative memory and CD45RA+ naive subsets were split from the CD4+ cells. The TCR comes from a man younger than 30 in good health. The chain joins TRBV4-2 to TRBJ1-5; 7 bases are shared with TRBD1. Material for sequencing was naive CD4+ T cells sorted from blood. Subset here: CD45RA+ positively selected. DNA of the CDR3: TGTGCCAGCAGCCAAGAACACTACTTGACAGGGCTCAATCAGCCCCAGCATTTT. Translating gives CASSQEHYLTGLNQPQHF.